This TCR beta chain emerged from a study of blood T cell repertoires in COVID-19. The wider study: The cDNA or gDNA used as material had been derived from T cells, B-cell-depleted T cells, or PBMCs.

The CDR3 covers 15 residues. The germline V gene has CDR1 SGHAT and CDR2 FQNNGV. Trimming stripped 5 bases from V and 6 bases from J, with 16 bases between. Participants came from around 25 US areas, aged about 18 to 100 years. Cohort placement rested on clinical history that participants reported themselves. Exposed study participants had met a COVID-19 case within 2 weeks before entry. Produced via immunoSEQ multiplex PCR; TCRdb's table is partial and in-frame only. The sample lists 200,000 to 250,000 clones, 88% occurring once. Sequenced material: PBMCs or T cells enriched from blood (not recorded which). This receptor was obtained from a woman aged 25 to 39 who had been exposed to COVID-19. The chain combines TRBV11-2 with TRBJ2-2, with D unclear. The CDR3 sequence is CASSPPRVLSGELFF. The CDR3 bases are TGTGCCAGCAGCCCCCCCCGAGTCTTGTCCGGGGAGCTGTTTTTT.